The sequence of this T cell receptor beta chain was determined in a study of T cell repertoires in cytomegalovirus infection. TCRdb re-called the reads through MiXCR, storing one row per CDR3 protein. Here the sample spans tens of thousands of distinct CDR3 sequences, 3.5% to 4% being singletons. This clonotype has ten or more counts. The sequencing input was PBMCs. The receptor comes from a human donor in good health (CMV status not recorded). Some clones in this sample may be carry-over from other donors' samples.

The CDR3 bases are TGTGCCAGCAGCCCGACAGGGCCTCCCAAAAACATTCAGTACTTC. Encoded protein: CASSPTGPPKNIQYF. J is TRBJ2-4 and V is TRBV7-2; 7 bases align to TRBD1. V was pared by 5 bases and J by 2 bases, with 6 bases of the junction left unmatched. Germline V CDR1 and CDR2: SGHTA, FQGNSA. The CDR3 consists of 15 residues.